This TCR beta chain was retrieved from a study of blood T cell repertoires in COVID-19. Study-level background: Acute and convalescent COVID-19 specimens originated in the United States, Italy and Spain.

Study processing details: From reference gene primer amplification, estimates of nucleated cell counts were derived. Here immunoSEQ multiplex PCR was the method, and the copy in TCRdb shows in-frame clones only, minus some. V and J calls and clone size are copied from that table; D and trimming were computed from the DNA. The sample has some 73,000 clones, 65% to 85% seen once. There are 15 residues in the CDR3. V lost 5 bases, J lost 4 bases, and 5 bases stayed unmatched. Germline V lookup: CDR1 SNHLY, CDR2 FYNNEI. The sample consisted of peripheral blood. This sequence originates from a human donor in a cohort sampled during active COVID-19. This sequence joins TRBV2 and TRBJ2-1, with 10 bases fitting TRBD2. The CDR3 reads CASSSSSGGYNEQFF. The CDR3 DNA is TGTGCCAGCAGTAGCTCTAGCGGGGGATACAATGAGCAGTTCTTC.